This T cell receptor beta chain was sequenced for a study of cytomegalovirus exposure and HLA in healthy donors. A multiplex PCR was run with 60 Vbeta primers and 13 Jbeta primers. Assay: immunoSEQ multiplex PCR; the TCRdb copy retains only in-frame clones and omits some. The table lists some 180,000 clones, more than 65% of them singletons, with about 2.5% in the top ten. As for the donors, each was a healthy bone marrow donor. This CDR3 has 15 amino acids. Germline values: CDR1 MNHEY, CDR2 SMNVEV (reference sequence). Trimming took 6 bases from V and 2 from J; bases not matched to a gene: 10. Sequenced: PBMCs. The source of this sequence is a woman between 25 and 40 years old in good health and CMV-seropositive. The chain carries TRBV27 and TRBJ2-7; TRBD1 aligns across 7 bases. The CDR3: CASSGYSQGTYEQYF. The CDR3 DNA follows: TGTGCCAGCAGCGGATACTCACAGGGGACCTACGAGCAGTACTTC.